The 23 T cell receptor beta chains presented below share a single source sample, sequenced in a study of T cell clones after liver transplantation. Only in-frame clones appear in the TCRdb table, and some are missing; sequencing was by immunoSEQ multiplex PCR. The sample shows about 20,000 clones, under 95% of them seen only once. The material sequenced was CD8+ T cells from blood, taken roughly 25 months after liver transplant. The receptors were gathered from a human patient who received a liver transplant. T cells may partly derive from the graft donor.

The chain joins TRBV27 to TRBJ2-5; D perhaps matches TRBD2 (6 bases). The ends were cut back, 6 bases at V and 4 bases at J, with 15 bases in the middle. This CDR3 is built from 14 residues. Germline-derived CDR1 and CDR2 are MNHEY and SMNVEV (reference sequence). The CDR3 sequence: CASRRVSGTETQYF. CDR3 nucleotide sequence: TGTGCCAGCAGGAGGGTTAGCGGAACAGAGACCCAGTACTTC.

The V and J genes are TRBV9 and TRBJ2-1; TRBD2 matches at 10 bases. The CDR3 spans 15 residues. CDR1 and CDR2 (germline): SGDLS, YYNGEE. The J segment lost 6 bases and the V segment lost 0 bases, leaving 3 bases of the junction unmatched. This CDR3 reads CASSVVGLAANEQFF. Here the CDR3 DNA reads TGTGCCAGCAGCGTAGTAGGACTAGCGGCCAATGAGCAGTTCTTC.

CDR3 sequence reads: CSVEAPSTHTDTQYF. The CDR3 nucleotides are TGCAGCGTTGAAGCTCCTAGCACCCACACAGATACGCAGTATTTT. The J gene is TRBJ2-3, the V gene TRBV29-1, with a possible D match to TRBD2 (5 bases). V was trimmed by 1 base and J by 2 bases, leaving 13 bases between them. The CDR3 is made up of 15 amino acids. The germline V gene encodes CDR1 SQVTM and CDR2 ANQGSEA.

The CDR3 is CASSPPERRNTGELFF. In DNA form, the CDR3 reads TGTGCCAGCTCACCACCGGAGCGGAGGAACACCGGGGAGCTGTTTTTT. The V and J genes are TRBV18 and TRBJ2-2, with a weak D call TRBD2 (5 bases). The length of the CDR3 is 16 residues. From germline, CDR1 is KGHSH and CDR2 LQKENI. Trimming took off 0 bases at V and 1 base at J, with 9 bases between the two ends.

The chain carries TRBV7-9 and TRBJ2-4, with TRBD2 matching 8 bases. The CDR3 has 15 residues. Germline CDR1 is SEHNR and CDR2 is FQNEAQ (reference sequence). V lost 5 bases and J lost 2; bases outside the gene matches: 5. CDR3 sequence: CASSRSSGPKNIQYF. CDR3 in DNA: TGTGCCAGCAGCAGATCTAGCGGGCCCAAAAACATTCAGTACTTC.

The CDR3 sequence: CASSLDIGYTF. The CDR3 DNA reads as TGCGCCAGCAGCTTGGACATTGGCTACACCTTC. V and J are TRBV5-1 and TRBJ1-2; no firm D call. V shed 0 bases and J shed 7 bases, with 4 bases lying between them. The germline CDR1 and CDR2 sequences are SGHRS and YFSETQ. This CDR3 contains 11 residues.

This clone is termed medium-sized. The chain links TRBV5-5 to TRBJ2-1; D call uncertain. From germline, CDR1 is SGHKS and CDR2 YYEKEE (reference sequence). V dropped 0 bases and J dropped 2 bases, with 9 bases sitting between them. The CDR3 sequence is 15 residues long. CDR3 bases: TGTGCCAGCAGCTTGGACTCTGCGCCCTACAATGAGCAGTTCTTC. This translates into CASSLDSAPYNEQFF.

The J gene is TRBJ2-7, the V gene TRBV11-3, with D hard to call. From germline, CDR1 is SGHNT and CDR2 YENEEA. V shed 7 bases and J shed 3 bases, with 13 bases lying between them. The CDR3 runs 13 residues. In DNA, the CDR3 is TGTGCCAGCAATGGAGATTCAAACTACGAGCAGTACTTC. It encodes CASNGDSNYEQYF. The whole variable domain, filled in from reference TRBV11-3 and TRBJ2-7, reads EAGVVQSPRYKIIEKKQPVAFWCNPISGHNTLYWYLQNLGQGPELLIRYENEEAVDDSQLPKDRFSAERLKGVDSTLKIQPAELGDSAVYLCASNGDSNYEQYFGPGTRLTVT.

This sequence joins TRBV7-3 and TRBJ2-3; D not resolved. This CDR3 region has 18 residues. Between the trimmed V and J ends, which lost 1 base and 2 bases, there was a span of 19 bases. Germline-derived CDR1 and CDR2 are SGHTA and FQGTGA. The CDR3 sequence: CASSLNPGPALITDTQYF. CDR3 nucleotides: TGTGCCAGCAGCTTAAACCCCGGACCGGCCCTAATCACAGATACGCAGTATTTT.

The chain links TRBV18 to TRBJ1-5, with D possibly matching TRBD1 (6 bases). The CDR3 is 15 amino acids. Germline V gene lookup returns CDR1 KGHSH and CDR2 LQKENI. V lost 4 bases and J lost 1, with 11 bases in between. The CDR3 DNA sequence: TGTGCCAGCTCACTCGCTCAGGGGAGCAATCAGCCCCAGCATTTT. Protein: CASSLAQGSNQPQHF.

V and J are TRBV28 and TRBJ1-1; a weak D match, TRBD1 (5 bases). CDR3 length: 12 residues. Germline V gene data show CDR1 as MDHEN and CDR2 as SYDVKM. The ends were cut back, 6 bases at V and 4 bases at J, with 9 bases in the middle. The CDR3: CASSWGGTEAFF. The CDR3 DNA reads as TGTGCCAGCAGCTGGGGGGGCACTGAAGCTTTCTTT.

CDR3 in amino acids: CASRFEGINQPQHF. CDR3 coding DNA: TGTGCCAGCAGGTTCGAGGGGATCAATCAGCCCCAGCATTTT. The chain uses TRBV6-1 and TRBJ1-5, with a weak D call TRBD1 (5 bases). The CDR3 contains 14 residues. V lost 6 bases to trimming and J lost 3 bases, with 12 bases between them. Germline CDR1 reads MNHNS; CDR2 reads SASEGT.

The J gene is TRBJ2-2, the V gene TRBV11-2, with D perhaps given as TRBD1 or TRBD2 (6 bases each). The germline V and J ends were trimmed by 2 bases and 7 bases, with 20 bases remaining between them. The CDR3 runs to 17 residues. Per germline, CDR1 SGHAT and CDR2 FQNNGV. DNA for the CDR3: TGTGCCAGCAGCTTAAATGCGGGCTGGGGGGCTGGCGGGGAGCTGTTTTTT. As protein: CASSLNAGWGAGGELFF.

J is TRBJ2-7 and V is TRBV5-4, with D uncertain. This CDR3 is built from 11 residues. Germline V gives CDR1 SGHNT, CDR2 YYREEE (reference sequence). V was clipped by 3 bases and J by 1 base, with 2 bases between them. The CDR3 DNA reads TGTGCCAGCAGCTCTTCCTACGAGCAGTACTTC. This gives the protein CASSSSYEQYF.

This chain links TRBV25-1 with TRBJ2-1; 10 nucleotides align to TRBD2. Germline V gene data show CDR1 as MGHDK and CDR2 as SYGVNS. CDR3 length equals 15 residues. The ends lost 3 bases at V and 10 bases at J; junction bases unmatched: 9. CDR3 region: CASSDQAGGPQEQFF. The CDR3 DNA reads as TGTGCCAGCAGTGACCAAGCGGGAGGGCCTCAGGAGCAGTTCTTC.

The chain employs TRBV30 and TRBJ2-7; 9 bases map to TRBD1. From germline, CDR1 is GTSNPN and CDR2 SVGIG (reference sequence). CDR3 length equals 13 residues. V shed 6 bases, J shed 2 bases, and the junction held 5 bases outside the gene matches. CDR3 sequence (DNA): TGTGCCTGTGGGACAGGGAGTGCCTACGAGCAGTACTTC. Translation gives CACGTGSAYEQYF.

This clone was seen a single time. The J gene is TRBJ1-1, the V gene TRBV13; tentative D call: TRBD1 (6 bases). The CDR3 length is 18 residues. Trimming pared 1 base from V and 0 bases from J, leaving 18 bases between. Looked up from germline, CDR1 is PRHDT and CDR2 is FYEKMQ (reference sequence). CDR3 nucleotides: TGTGCCAGCAGCTTAGTGCCGGGAACAGGGACCTTGAACACTGAAGCTTTCTTT. This encodes CASSLVPGTGTLNTEAFF.

The chain couples TRBV15 to TRBJ2-3, with 8 positions matching TRBD2. V shed 5 bases, J shed 0 bases, and the junction held 7 bases outside the gene matches. This CDR3 region has 16 residues. CDR1 and CDR2 from the germline V gene are LNHNV and YYDKDF (reference sequence). CDR3 in DNA: TGTGCCACCAGCTCGAGCGGGAGCCTAAGCACAGATACGCAGTATTTT. It yields the protein CATSSSGSLSTDTQYF.

J is TRBJ2-2 and V is TRBV11-3; possible D gene TRBD2, 5 bases. This CDR3 contains 15 residues. Germline CDR1 is SGHNT and CDR2 is YENEEA. V dropped 1 base and J dropped 4 bases, with 10 bases sitting between them. The CDR3, as DNA: TGTGCCAGCAGCTTAGTTTTGGCGGGCACCGGGGAGCTGTTTTTT. Amino acids: CASSLVLAGTGELFF.

The chain recombines TRBV9 with TRBJ2-4, with 8 bases that match TRBD2. With V trimmed by 0 bases and J by 8 bases, 4 bases remained unmatched. The CDR3 is made up of 14 amino acids. Germline V gene sequence: CDR1 SGDLS, CDR2 YYNGEE. The CDR3 DNA is TGTGCCAGCAGCGTAGCGGGAGGGTCATACATTCAGTACTTC. Amino acids: CASSVAGGSYIQYF.

The chain joins TRBV30 to TRBJ2-5, with D perhaps TRBD1 or TRBD2 (5 bases each). Germline assignment: CDR1 GTSNPN and CDR2 SVGIG (reference sequence). V was shortened by 0 bases and J by 9 bases, with 17 bases between the two germline ends. This CDR3 is built from 14 residues. The CDR3: CAWSVEGSGWSQYF. The CDR3 nucleotides read TGTGCCTGGAGTGTCGAGGGGTCAGGCTGGTCCCAGTACTTC.

The chain is built from TRBV11-3 and TRBJ2-7, with D perhaps TRBD1 or TRBD2 (6 bases each). V lost 0 bases to trimming and J lost 3 bases, with 15 bases between them. Germline values: CDR1 SGHNT, CDR2 YENEEA. CDR3 size: 16 residues. CDR3 DNA sequence: TGTGCCAGCAGCTTAGACCTCGGGGGCGGGATCTACGAGCAGTACTTC. Translation gives CASSLDLGGGIYEQYF.

The chain links TRBV11-1 to TRBJ1-1; D remains unclear. From germline, CDR1 is SGHAT and CDR2 FQDESV (reference sequence). The CDR3 consists of 12 residues. V lost 6 bases and J 7 bases, leaving 12 bases between the germline ends. In nucleotides, the CDR3 is TGTGCCAGCAGACCCACAGAGGGTGAAGCTTTCTTT. This codes for CASRPTEGEAFF.